This T cell receptor (beta chain) emerged from a study of cytomegalovirus exposure and HLA in healthy donors. About the research overall: Falling in the Caucasian-associated ancestry cluster were less than 85% of approximately 410 genotyped donors.

A word on this clone: The antigen remains unidentified.

Amplification used 60 Vbeta primers and 13 Jbeta primers. Profiling relied on immunoSEQ multiplex PCR, and the TCRdb table lists in-frame clones only, not all of them. The sample includes tens of thousands of clones, nearly 70% of them seen just once. Whole-study results and caveats: According to the study, about 180 TCR beta chains were cytomegalovirus-associated.

This CDR3 region has 13 residues. CDR1 is MGHRA and CDR2 is YSYEKL in the germline V gene. V was cut by 1 base and J by 8 bases, with 8 bases left in between. This chain uses TRBV4-1 with TRBJ1-4; the D is unclear. Sequencing input: PBMCs. The clonotype was recovered from a young man in good health and CMV-seronegative. CDR3 amino acids: CASSQATREKLFF. The CDR3 DNA is TGCGCCAGCAGCCAAGCGACACGCGAAAAACTGTTTTTT.